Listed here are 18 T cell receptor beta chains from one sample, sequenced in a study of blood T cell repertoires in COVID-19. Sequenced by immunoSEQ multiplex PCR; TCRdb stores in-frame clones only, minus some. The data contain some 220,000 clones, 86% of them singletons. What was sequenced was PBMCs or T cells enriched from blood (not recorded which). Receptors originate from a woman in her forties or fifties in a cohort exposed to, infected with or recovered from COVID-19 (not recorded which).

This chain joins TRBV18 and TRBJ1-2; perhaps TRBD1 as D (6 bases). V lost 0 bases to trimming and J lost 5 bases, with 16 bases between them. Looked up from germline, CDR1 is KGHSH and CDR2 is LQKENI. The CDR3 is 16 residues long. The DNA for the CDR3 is TGTGCCAGCTCACCACCTGGGAGTCAGGGGATGTATGGCTACACCTTC. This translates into CASSPPGSQGMYGYTF.

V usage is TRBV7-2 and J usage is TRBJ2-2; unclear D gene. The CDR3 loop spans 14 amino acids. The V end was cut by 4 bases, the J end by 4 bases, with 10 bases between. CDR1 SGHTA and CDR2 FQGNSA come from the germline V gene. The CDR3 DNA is TGTGCCAGCAGCTCAGTCCGGGTCACCGGGGAGCTGTTTTTT. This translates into CASSSVRVTGELFF.

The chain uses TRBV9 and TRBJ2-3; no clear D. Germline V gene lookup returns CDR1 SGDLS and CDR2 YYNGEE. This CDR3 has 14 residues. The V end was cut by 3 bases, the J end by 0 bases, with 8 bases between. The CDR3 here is CASSATASTDTQYF. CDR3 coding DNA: TGTGCCAGCAGCGCGACTGCAAGCACAGATACGCAGTATTTT.

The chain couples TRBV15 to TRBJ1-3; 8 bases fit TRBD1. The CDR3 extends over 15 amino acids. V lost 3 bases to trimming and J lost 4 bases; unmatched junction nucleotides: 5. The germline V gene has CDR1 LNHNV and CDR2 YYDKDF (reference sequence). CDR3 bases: TGTGCCACCAGCAGGGACAGGGCGGGAGGAAACACCATATATTTT. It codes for CATSRDRAGGNTIYF.

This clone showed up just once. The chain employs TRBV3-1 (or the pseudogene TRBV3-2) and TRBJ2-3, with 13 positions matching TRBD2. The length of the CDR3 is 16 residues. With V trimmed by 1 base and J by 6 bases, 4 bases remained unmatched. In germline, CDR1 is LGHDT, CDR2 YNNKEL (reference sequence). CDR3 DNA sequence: TGTGCCAGCAGCCAAGTACTAGCGGGGGGGCAGGATACGCAGTATTTT. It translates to CASSQVLAGGQDTQYF.

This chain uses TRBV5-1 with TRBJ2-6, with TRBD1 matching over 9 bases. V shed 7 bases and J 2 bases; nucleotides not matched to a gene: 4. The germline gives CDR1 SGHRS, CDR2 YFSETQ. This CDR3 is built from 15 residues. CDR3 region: CASGQGSAGANVLTF. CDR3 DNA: TGCGCCAGCGGACAGGGGAGCGCTGGGGCCAACGTCCTGACTTTC. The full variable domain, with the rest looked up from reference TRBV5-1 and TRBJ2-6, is KAGVTQTPRYLIKTRGQQVTLSCSPISGHRSVSWYQQTPGQGLQFLFEYFSETQRNKGNFPGRFSGRQFSNSRSEMNVSTLELGDSALYLCASGQGSAGANVLTFGAGSRLTVL.

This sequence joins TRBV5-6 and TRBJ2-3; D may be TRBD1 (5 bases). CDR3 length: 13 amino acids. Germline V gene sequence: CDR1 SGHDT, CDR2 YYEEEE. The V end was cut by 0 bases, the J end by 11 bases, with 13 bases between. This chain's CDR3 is CASSLEWQGRQYF. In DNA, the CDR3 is TGTGCCAGCAGCTTGGAGTGGCAGGGTAGGCAGTATTTT.

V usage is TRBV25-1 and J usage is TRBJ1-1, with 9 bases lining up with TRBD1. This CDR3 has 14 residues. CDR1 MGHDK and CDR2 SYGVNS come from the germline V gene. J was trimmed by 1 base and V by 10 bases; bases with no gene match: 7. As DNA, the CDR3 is TGTGCCACCGAAAAGACAGGGGGGAACACTGAAGCTTTCTTT. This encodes CATEKTGGNTEAFF.

Here the CDR3 DNA reads TGTGCCAGCAGAATAAGCGGGGGTCCTTACACAGATACGCAGTATTTT. Its protein is CASRISGGPYTDTQYF. This chain joins TRBV5-5 and TRBJ2-3; 8 nucleotides line up with TRBD2. Germline loops: CDR1 SGHKS, CDR2 YYEKEE (reference sequence). V lost 5 bases to trimming and J lost 2 bases; unmatched junction nucleotides: 10. The CDR3 runs 16 residues.

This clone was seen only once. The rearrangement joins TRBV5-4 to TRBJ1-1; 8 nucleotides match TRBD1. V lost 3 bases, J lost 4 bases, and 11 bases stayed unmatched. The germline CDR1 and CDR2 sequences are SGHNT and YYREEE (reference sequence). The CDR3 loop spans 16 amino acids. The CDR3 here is CASSSGADRVGTEAFF. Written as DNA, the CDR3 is TGTGCCAGCAGCTCTGGTGCGGACAGGGTGGGCACTGAAGCTTTCTTT.

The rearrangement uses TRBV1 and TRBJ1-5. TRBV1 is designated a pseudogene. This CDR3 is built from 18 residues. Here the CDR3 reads CTSSQPTPWDSYNQPQHF. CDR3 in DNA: TGCACCAGCAGCCAACCAACGCCGTGGGACTCGTACAATCAGCCCCAGCATTTT.

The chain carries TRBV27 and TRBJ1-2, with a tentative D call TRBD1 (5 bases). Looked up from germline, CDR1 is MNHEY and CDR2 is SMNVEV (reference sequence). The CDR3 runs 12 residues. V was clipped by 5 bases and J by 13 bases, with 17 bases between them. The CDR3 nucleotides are TGTGCCAGCAGTCCCCGCGGGGGTTCAGGCACCTTC. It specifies CASSPRGGSGTF.

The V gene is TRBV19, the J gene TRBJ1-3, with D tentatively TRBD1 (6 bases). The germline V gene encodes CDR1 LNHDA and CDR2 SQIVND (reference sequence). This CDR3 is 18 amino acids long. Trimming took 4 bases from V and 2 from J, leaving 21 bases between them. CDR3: CASSTHGIGAGAGNTIYF. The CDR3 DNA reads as TGTGCCAGTAGTACCCACGGGATCGGGGCAGGGGCTGGAAACACCATATATTTT.

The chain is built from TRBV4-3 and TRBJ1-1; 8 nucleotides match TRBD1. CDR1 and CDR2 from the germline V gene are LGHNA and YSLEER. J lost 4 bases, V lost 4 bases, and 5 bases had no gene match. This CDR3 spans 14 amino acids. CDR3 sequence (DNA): TGCGCCAGCAGCCTCTCCACAGGGGGCACTGAAGCTTTCTTT. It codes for CASSLSTGGTEAFF.

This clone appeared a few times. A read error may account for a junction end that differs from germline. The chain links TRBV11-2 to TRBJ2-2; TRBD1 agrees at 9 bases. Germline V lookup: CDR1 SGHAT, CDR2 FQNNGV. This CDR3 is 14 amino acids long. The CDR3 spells CASSLDPGQGVKNF. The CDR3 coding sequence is TGTGCCAGCAGCTTAGATCCGGGACAGGGAGTGAAGAACTTT.

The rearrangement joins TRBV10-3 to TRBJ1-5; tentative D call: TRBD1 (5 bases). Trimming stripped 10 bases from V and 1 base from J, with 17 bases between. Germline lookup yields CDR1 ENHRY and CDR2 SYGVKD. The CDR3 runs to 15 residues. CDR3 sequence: CATSRGHDSNQPQHF. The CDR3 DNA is TGTGCCACGTCCCGTGGACATGACAGCAATCAGCCCCAGCATTTT.

The CDR3 sequence is CASSPTGGNEVGAVKNGYTF. CDR3 nucleotide sequence: TGCGCCAGCAGCCCAACAGGGGGTAATGAAGTGGGAGCAGTGAAGAATGGCTACACCTTC. This sequence joins TRBV5-1 and TRBJ1-2; 8 nucleotides agree with TRBD1. V was pared by 4 bases and J by 6 bases, with 26 bases of the junction left unmatched. Germline-derived CDR1 and CDR2 are SGHRS and YFSETQ. The length of the CDR3 is 20 residues.

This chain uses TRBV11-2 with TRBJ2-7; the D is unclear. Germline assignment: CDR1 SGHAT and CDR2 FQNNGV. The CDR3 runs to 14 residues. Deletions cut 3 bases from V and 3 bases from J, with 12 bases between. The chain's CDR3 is CASSLSINYYEQYF. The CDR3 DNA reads TGTGCCAGCAGCTTGAGTATAAACTACTACGAGCAGTACTTC.